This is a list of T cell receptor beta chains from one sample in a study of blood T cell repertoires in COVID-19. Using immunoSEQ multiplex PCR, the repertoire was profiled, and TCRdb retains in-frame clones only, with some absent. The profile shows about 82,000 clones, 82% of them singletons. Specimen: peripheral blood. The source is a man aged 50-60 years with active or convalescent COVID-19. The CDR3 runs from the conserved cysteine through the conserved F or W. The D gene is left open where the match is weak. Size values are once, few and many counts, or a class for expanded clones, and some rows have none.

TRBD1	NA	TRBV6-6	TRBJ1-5	CATLAGTGNQPQHF	TGTGCCACCCTCGCCGGGACAGGGAACCAGCCCCAGCATTTT
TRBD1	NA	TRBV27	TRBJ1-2	CASSSWTGVNYGYTF	TGTGCCAGCAGTTCCTGGACAGGGGTTAACTATGGCTACACCTTC
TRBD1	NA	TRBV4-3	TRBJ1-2	CASSQSRTGGDGYTF	TGCGCCAGCAGCCAAAGCAGGACAGGCGGTGATGGCTACACCTTC
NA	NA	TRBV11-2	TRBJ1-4	CASSFLGRGTNEKLFF	TGTGCCAGCAGCTTCCTCGGAAGGGGGACTAATGAAAAACTGTTTTTT
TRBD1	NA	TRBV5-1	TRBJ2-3	CASAIGQGSTDTQYF	TGCGCCAGCGCAATCGGACAGGGGAGCACAGATACGCAGTATTTT
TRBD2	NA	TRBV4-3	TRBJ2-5	CASSQETSGQETQYF	TGCGCCAGCAGCCAAGAAACTAGCGGCCAAGAGACCCAGTACTTC
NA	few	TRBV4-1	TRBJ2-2	CGSSRGTSNTGELFF	TGCGGCAGTTCTCGTGGGACATCTAACACCGGGGAGCTGTTTTTT
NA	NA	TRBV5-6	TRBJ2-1	CASSDRDFYNEQFF	TGTGCCAGCAGTGACAGGGACTTCTACAATGAGCAGTTCTTC
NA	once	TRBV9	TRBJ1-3	CASSSKAGAAGNTIYF	TGTGCCAGCAGCTCTAAAGCAGGGGCGGCTGGAAACACCATATATTTT
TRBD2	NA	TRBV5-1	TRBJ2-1	CASSYLAGIEHEQFF	TGCGCCAGCAGCTATCTAGCGGGGATCGAACATGAGCAGTTCTTC
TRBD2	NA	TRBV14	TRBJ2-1	CASSQEWTSGGSYNEQFF	TGTGCCAGCAGCCAAGAGTGGACTAGCGGGGGGTCCTACAATGAGCAGTTCTTC
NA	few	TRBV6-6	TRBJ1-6	CASRAGNSPLHF	TGTGCCAGCAGGGCAGGGAATTCACCCCTCCACTTT
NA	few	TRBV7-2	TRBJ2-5	CASSLARTTQETQYF	TGTGCCAGCAGCCTCGCCCGGACTACCCAAGAGACCCAGTACTTC
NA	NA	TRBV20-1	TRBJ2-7	CSASNRDEQYF	TGCAGTGCTAGTAACAGGGACGAGCAGTACTTC
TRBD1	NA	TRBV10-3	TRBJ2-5	CAISDRGRQETQYF	TGTGCCATCAGTGACAGGGGGCGCCAAGAGACCCAGTACTTC
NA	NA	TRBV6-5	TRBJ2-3	CASSLGDTQYF	TGTGCCAGCAGCCTCGGGGATACGCAGTATTTT
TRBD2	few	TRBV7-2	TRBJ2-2	CASRGGTGELFF	TGTGCCAGCCGGGGGGGGACCGGGGAGCTGTTTTTT
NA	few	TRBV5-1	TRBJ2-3	CASSRGAHTDTQYF	TGCGCCAGCAGCCGTGGGGCACACACAGATACGCAGTATTTT
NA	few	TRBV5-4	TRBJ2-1	CASSLAGGMYNEQFF	TGTGCCAGCAGCTTGGCTGGTGGCATGTACAATGAGCAGTTCTTC
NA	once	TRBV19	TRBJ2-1	CASSRRGYNEQFF	TGTGCCAGTAGTAGGAGGGGCTACAATGAGCAGTTCTTC
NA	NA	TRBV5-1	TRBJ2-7	CASSRGYEQYF	TGCGCCAGCAGCAGGGGCTACGAGCAGTACTTC
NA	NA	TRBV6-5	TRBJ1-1	CASRRTGFTEAFF	TGTGCCAGCAGAAGAACAGGGTTCACTGAAGCTTTCTTT
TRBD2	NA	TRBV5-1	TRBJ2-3	CASSPRPGGFADTQYF	TGCGCCAGCAGCCCTCGGCCGGGGGGGTTCGCAGATACGCAGTATTTT
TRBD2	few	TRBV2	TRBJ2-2	CASMASGNTGELFF	TGTGCCAGCATGGCTAGCGGAAACACCGGGGAGCTGTTTTTT
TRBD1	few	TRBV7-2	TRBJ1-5	CASSPHRGGQPQHF	TGTGCCAGCAGCCCACACAGGGGCGGTCAGCCCCAGCATTTT
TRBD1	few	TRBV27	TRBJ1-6	CASSLFIGTGNSPLHF	TGTGCCAGCAGTTTATTTATCGGGACAGGGAATTCACCCCTCCACTTT
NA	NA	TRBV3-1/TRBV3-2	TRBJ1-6	CASSQGGHNSPLHF	TGTGCCAGCAGCCAAGGCGGTCACAATTCACCCCTCCACTTT
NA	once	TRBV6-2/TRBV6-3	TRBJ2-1	CASSRDLAYEQFF	TGTGCCAGCAGCCGGGACTTAGCCTATGAGCAGTTCTTC
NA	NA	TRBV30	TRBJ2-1	CAWSVRGSSYNEQFF	TGTGCCTGGAGTGTACGAGGGAGCTCCTACAATGAGCAGTTCTTC
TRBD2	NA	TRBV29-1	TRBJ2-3	CSVPSGGVTDTQYF	TGCAGCGTTCCTAGCGGGGGGGTCACAGATACGCAGTATTTT
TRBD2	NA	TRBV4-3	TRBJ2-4	CASSQDPRGGEYF	TGCGCCAGCAGCCAAGATCCGCGGGGGGGGGAGTACTTC
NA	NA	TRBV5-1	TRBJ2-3	CASSLEGAADTQYF	TGCGCCAGCAGCTTGGAAGGGGCCGCAGATACGCAGTATTTT
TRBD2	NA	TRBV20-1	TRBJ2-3	CSASKRGGTDTQYF	TGCAGTGCTAGTAAGCGGGGGGGCACAGATACGCAGTATTTT
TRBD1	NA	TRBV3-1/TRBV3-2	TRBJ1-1	CASSPMTGGETEAFF	TGTGCCAGCAGCCCTATGACAGGGGGAGAAACTGAAGCTTTCTTT
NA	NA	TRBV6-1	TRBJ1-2	CASSETRLDGYTF	TGTGCCAGCAGTGAAACGCGACTGGATGGCTACACCTTC
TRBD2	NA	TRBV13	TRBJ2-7	CASSPPTSGGYEQYF	TGTGCCAGCAGCCCCCCCACTAGCGGGGGCTACGAGCAGTACTTC
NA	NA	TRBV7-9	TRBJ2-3	CASSLSLGTDTQYF	TGTGCCAGCAGCTTATCACTAGGAACAGATACGCAGTATTTT
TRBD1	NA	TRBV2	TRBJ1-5	CASRGRGNQPQHF	TGTGCCAGTAGGGGCAGGGGGAATCAGCCCCAGCATTTT
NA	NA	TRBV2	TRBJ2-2	CASSAQGPNTGELFF	TGTGCCAGCAGTGCTCAGGGCCCGAACACCGGGGAGCTGTTTTTT
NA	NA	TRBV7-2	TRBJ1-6	CASSQQVLGSPLHF	TGTGCCAGCAGCCAACAGGTTCTTGGGTCACCCCTCCACTTT
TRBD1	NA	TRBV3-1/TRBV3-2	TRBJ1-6	CASSQGDRGGSPLHF	TGTGCCAGCAGCCAAGGAGACAGGGGAGGTTCACCCCTCCACTTT
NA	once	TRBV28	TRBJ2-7	CASRTGKTYEQYF	TGTGCCAGCAGAACAGGGAAAACCTACGAGCAGTACTTC
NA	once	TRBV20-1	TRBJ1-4	CSVNYNEKLFF	TGCAGTGTAAATTATAATGAAAAACTGTTTTTT
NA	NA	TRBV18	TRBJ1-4	CASSVGPHNEKLFF	TGTGCCAGCTCAGTTGGGCCTCATAATGAAAAACTGTTTTTT
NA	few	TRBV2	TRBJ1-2	CASSEGTPTYGYTF	TGTGCCAGCAGTGAAGGGACACCAACCTATGGCTACACCTTC
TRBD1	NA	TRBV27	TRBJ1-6	CASMPRDRGFNSPLHF	TGTGCCAGCATGCCCCGGGACAGGGGGTTTAATTCACCCCTCCACTTT